The clone carrying this T cell receptor beta chain was detected ten times or more. The data were obtained in a study of T cells of healthy individuals. One entry per CDR3 protein results from TCRdb running MiXCR on the 5' RACE reads. The sample consists of about 57,000 distinct CDR3 sequences, under 20% of them appearing once. This CDR3 has 13 residues. Per germline, CDR1 MDHEN and CDR2 SYDVKM. The V gene end was trimmed by 3 bases and the J gene end by 6 bases; junction bases not matched to a gene: 4. The receptor was derived from a human donor in good health. This chain connects TRBV28 to TRBJ2-5, with 7 bases lining up with TRBD1. The CDR3 DNA is TGTGCCAGCAGTTTTCGGGACAGAAAGACCCAGTACTTC. Its translation is CASSFRDRKTQYF.